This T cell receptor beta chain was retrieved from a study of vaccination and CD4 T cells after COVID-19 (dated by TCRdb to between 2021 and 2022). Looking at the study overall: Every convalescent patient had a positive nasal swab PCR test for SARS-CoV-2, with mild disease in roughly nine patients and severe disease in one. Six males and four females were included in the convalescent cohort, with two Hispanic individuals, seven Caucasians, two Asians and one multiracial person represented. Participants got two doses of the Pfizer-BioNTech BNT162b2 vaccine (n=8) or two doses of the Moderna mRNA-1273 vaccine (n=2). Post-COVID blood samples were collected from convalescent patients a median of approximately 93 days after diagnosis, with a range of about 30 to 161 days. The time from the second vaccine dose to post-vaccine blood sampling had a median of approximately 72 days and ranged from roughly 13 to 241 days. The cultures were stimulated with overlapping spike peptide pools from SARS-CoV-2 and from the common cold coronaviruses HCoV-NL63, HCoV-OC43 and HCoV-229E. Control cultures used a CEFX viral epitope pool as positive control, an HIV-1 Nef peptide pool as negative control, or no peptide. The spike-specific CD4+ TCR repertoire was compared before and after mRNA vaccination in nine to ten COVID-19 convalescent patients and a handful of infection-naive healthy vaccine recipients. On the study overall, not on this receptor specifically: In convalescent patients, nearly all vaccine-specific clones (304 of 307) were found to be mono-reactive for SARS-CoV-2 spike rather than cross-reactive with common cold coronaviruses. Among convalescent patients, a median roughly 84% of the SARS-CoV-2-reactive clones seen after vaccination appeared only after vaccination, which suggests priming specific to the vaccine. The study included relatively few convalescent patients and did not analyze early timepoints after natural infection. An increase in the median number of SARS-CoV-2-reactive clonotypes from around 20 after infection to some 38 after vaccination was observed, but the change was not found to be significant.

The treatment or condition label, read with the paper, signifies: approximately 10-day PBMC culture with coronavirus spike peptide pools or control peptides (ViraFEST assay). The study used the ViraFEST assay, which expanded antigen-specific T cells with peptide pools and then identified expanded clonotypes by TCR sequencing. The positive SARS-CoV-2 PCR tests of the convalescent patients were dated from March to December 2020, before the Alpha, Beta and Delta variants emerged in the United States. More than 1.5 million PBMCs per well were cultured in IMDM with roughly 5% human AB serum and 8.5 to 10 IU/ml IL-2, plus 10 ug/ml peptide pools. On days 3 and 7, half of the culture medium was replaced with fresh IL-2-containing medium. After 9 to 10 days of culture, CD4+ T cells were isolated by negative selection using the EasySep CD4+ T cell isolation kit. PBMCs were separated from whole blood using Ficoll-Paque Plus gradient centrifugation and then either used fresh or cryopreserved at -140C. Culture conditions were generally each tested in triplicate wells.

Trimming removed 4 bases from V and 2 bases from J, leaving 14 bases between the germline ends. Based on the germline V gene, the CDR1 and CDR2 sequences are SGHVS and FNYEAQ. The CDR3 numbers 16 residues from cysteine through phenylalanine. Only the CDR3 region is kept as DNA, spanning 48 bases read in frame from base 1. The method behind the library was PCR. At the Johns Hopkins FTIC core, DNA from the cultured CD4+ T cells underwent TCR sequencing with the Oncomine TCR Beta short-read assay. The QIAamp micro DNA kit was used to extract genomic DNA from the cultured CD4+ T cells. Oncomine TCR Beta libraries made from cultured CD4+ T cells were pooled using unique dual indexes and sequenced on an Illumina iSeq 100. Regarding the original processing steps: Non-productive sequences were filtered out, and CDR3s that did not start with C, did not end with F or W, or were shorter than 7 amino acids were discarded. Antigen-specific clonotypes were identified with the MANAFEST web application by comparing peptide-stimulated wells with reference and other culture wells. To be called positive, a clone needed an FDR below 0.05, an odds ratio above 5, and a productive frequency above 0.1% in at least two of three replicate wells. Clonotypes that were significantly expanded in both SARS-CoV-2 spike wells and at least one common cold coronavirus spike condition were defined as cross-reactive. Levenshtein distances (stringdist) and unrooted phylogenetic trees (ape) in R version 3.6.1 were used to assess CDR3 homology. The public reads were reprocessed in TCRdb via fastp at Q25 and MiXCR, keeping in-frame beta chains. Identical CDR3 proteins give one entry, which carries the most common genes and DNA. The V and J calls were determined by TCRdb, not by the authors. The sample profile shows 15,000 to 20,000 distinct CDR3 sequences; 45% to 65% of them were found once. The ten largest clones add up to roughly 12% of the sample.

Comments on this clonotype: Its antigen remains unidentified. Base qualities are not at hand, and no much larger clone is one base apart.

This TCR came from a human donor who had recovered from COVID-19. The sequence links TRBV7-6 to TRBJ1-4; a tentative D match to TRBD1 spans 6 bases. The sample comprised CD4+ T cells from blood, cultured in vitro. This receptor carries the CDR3 CASSSGGGATNEKLFF. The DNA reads TGTGCCAGCAGCTCCGGCGGGGGCGCTACTAATGAAAAACTGTTTTTT.